This T cell receptor (beta chain) was captured by sequencing in a study of T cells in women clearing cervical HPV infection. Study details: Case blood was drawn a median about 160 days after lesion detection.

From germline, CDR1 is SGHDT and CDR2 YYEEEE. The CDR3 has 12 residues. TCRdb's copy holds only in-frame clones and misses some; the assay was immunoSEQ multiplex PCR. The sample table includes 25,000 to 30,000 clones. Details on this clone: The target antigen is unknown. The read stops 3 residues short of the end of the CDR3; the missing end is completed from the germline J gene.

Study conclusions and caveats: T-cell numbers per sample were unknown and may explain richness differences. Combining TCR richness with V gene abundances gave 0.65 to 0.85 AUC.

This clonotype originated in a woman between 18 and 75 years old with a cervical HPV16 infection that either progressed to CIN3+ or cleared (not recorded which). This chain joins TRBV5-6 and TRBJ1-1, with no clear D. Sequencing input: blood buffy coat. This CDR3 is CASSLSEAGAFF. The sequenced part of the CDR3 DNA is TGTGCCAGCAGCTTGTCGGAGGCCGGG.